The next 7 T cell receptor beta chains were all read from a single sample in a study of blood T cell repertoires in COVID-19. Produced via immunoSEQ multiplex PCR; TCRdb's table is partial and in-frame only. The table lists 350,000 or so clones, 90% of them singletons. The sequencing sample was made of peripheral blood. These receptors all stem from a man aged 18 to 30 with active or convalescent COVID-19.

The CDR3 DNA reads TGTGCCAGCAGTTATGGGGGCATCTCTGGAAACACCATATATTTT. Its protein is CASSYGGISGNTIYF. The J gene is TRBJ1-3, the V gene TRBV6-5; perhaps TRBD1 as D (6 bases). CDR1 is MNHEY, CDR2 SVGAGI, per germline. Between the trimmed V and J ends, which lost 3 bases and 0 bases, there was a span of 9 bases. This CDR3 is 15 amino acids long.

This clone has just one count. The chain's CDR3 is CASSLLSGSLNSPLHF. Here the CDR3 DNA reads TGTGCCAGCAGCTTGCTGTCAGGTTCGTTGAATTCACCCCTCCACTTT. This chain uses TRBV5-6 with TRBJ1-6; D remains ambiguous. Trimming shortened V by 1 base and J by 7 bases, and 15 bases separated the two germline ends. The CDR3 extends over 16 amino acids. Looked up from germline, CDR1 is SGHDT and CDR2 is YYEEEE.

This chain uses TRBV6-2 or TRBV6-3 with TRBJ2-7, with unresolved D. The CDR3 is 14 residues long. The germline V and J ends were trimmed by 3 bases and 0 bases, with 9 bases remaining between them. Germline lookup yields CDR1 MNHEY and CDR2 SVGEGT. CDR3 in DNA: TGTGCCAGCAGTTATTTGGCCTTCTCCTACGAGCAGTACTTC. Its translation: CASSYLAFSYEQYF.

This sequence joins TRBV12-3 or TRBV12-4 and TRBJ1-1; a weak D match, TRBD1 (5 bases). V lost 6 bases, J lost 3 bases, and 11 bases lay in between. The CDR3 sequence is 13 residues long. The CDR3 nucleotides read TGTGCCAGCAGAAAAGGGGTCCACACTGAAGCTTTCTTT. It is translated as CASRKGVHTEAFF.

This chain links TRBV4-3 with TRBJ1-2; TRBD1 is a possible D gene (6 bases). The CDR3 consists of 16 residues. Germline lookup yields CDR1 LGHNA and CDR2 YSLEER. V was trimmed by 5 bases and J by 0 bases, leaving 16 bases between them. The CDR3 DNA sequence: TGCGCCAGCAGCGAACAATCCGGGACAACTAACTATGGCTACACCTTC. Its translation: CASSEQSGTTNYGYTF.

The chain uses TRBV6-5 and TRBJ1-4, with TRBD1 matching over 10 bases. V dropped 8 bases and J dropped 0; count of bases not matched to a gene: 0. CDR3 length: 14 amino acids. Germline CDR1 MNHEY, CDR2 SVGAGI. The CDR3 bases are TGTGCCAGCGGGACAGGGGCAACTAATGAAAAACTGTTTTTT. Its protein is CASGTGATNEKLFF.

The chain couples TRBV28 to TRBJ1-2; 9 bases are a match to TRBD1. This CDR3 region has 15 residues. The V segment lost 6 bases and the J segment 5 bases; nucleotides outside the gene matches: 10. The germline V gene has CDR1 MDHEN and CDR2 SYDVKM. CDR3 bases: TGTGCCAGCAGAATCTCACAGGGGGCGGGGTATGGCTACACCTTC. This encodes CASRISQGAGYGYTF.